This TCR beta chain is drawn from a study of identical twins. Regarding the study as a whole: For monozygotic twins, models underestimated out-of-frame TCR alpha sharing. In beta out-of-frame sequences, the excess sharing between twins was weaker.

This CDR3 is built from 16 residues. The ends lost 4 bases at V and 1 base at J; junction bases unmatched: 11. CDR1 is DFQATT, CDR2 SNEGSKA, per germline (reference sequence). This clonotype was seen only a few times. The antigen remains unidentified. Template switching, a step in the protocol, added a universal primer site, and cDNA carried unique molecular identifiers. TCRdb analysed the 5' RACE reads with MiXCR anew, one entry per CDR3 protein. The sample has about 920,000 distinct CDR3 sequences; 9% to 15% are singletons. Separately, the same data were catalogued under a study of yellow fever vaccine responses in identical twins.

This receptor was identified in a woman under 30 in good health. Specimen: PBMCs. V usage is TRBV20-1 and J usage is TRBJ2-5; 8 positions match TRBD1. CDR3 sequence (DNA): TGCAGTGCTACCCCCCCACCCGGGACAGGCCAAGAGACCCAGTACTTC. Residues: CSATPPPGTGQETQYF.